This T cell receptor beta chain was recovered during a study of shared clonotypes between healthy human individuals. Whole-study context: Ranging from 18 to 49 in age, donors were a couple of women and a few men. Findings and limits, study-wide: Relative to their counterparts shared across all four donors, non-shared clonotypes exhibited diminished generation probabilities. Collection of samples was limited to blood; tissue repertoires likely differ.

Only Caucasian adults living in Nashville, Tennessee made up the donor group. Assay used: immunoSEQ multiplex PCR; TCRdb lists only in-frame clones, some missing. The repertoire holds roughly 1,500,000 clones, around 98.5% seen once, with about 0.34% in the top ten. Trimming stripped 5 bases from V and 3 bases from J, with 13 bases between. Per the germline V gene, CDR1 is MNHEY and CDR2 is SMNVEV (reference sequence). This CDR3 comprises 15 residues. As to this clone: The antigen remains unidentified.

The source of this sequence is a man aged 25-45 years in good health. The chain is built from TRBV27 and TRBJ2-2; D may be TRBD1 or TRBD2 (5 bases each). The source material was naive CD4+ T cells sorted from blood. Subset reported: CD45RA+ positively selected. CDR3: CASSPLGPYTGELFF. The CDR3 DNA sequence: TGTGCCAGCAGTCCGTTGGGACCGTACACCGGGGAGCTGTTTTTT.